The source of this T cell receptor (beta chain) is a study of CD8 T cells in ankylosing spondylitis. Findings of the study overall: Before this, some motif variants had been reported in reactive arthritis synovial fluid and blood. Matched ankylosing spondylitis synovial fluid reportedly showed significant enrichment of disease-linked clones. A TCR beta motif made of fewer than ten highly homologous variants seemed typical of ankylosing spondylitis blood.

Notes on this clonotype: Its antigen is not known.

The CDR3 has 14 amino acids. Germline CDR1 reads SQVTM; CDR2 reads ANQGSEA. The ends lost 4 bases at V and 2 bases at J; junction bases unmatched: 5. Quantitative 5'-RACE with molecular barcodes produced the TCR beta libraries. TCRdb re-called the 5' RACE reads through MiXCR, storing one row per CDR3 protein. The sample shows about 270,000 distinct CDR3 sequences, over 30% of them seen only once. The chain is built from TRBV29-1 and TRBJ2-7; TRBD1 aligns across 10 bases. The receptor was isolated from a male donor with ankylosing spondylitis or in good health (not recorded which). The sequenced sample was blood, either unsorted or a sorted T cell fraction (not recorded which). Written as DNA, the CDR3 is TGCAGCGTTGCTCGGGACAGGGGTACCTACGAGCAGTACTTC. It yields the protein CSVARDRGTYEQYF.